This T cell receptor (beta chain) is from a study of CD8 T cells in Susac syndrome. V was clipped by 6 bases and J by 15 bases, with 21 bases between them. The length of the CDR3 is 13 residues. An input of about 0.45 to 1 ug of RNA was subjected to reverse transcription using random hexamers. TCRdb analysed the immunoSEQ multiplex PCR reads with MiXCR anew, one entry per CDR3 protein. The data contain 200,000 or so distinct CDR3 sequences, over 90% of them seen just once; the ten biggest clones take up roughly 0.088%. The multiple sclerosis control group was made up of treatment-naive patients with stable or active relapsing-remitting disease.

The clonotype originates from a human donor with multiple sclerosis. Sequenced sample: CD4+ T cells from PBMCs. The V and J genes are TRBV12-3 or TRBV12-4 and TRBJ2-1, with D possibly TRBD2 on 6 matching bases. CDR3 in amino acids: CASRPNRERLGFF. The DNA for the CDR3 is TGTGCCAGCAGACCCAACCGGGAGCGCCTTGGGTTCTTC.